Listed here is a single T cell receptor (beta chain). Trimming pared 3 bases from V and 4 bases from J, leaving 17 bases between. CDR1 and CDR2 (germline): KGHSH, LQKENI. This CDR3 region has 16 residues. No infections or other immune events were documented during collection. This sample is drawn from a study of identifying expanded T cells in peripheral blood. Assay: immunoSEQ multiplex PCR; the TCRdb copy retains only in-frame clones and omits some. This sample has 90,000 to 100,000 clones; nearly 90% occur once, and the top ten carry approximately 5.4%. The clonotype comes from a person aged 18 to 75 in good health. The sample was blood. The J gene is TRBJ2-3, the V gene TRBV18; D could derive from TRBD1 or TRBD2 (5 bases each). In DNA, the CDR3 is TGTGCCAGCTCACCCGGACGGGCTGAGGGGTCAGATACGCAGTATTTT. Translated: CASSPGRAEGSDTQYF.